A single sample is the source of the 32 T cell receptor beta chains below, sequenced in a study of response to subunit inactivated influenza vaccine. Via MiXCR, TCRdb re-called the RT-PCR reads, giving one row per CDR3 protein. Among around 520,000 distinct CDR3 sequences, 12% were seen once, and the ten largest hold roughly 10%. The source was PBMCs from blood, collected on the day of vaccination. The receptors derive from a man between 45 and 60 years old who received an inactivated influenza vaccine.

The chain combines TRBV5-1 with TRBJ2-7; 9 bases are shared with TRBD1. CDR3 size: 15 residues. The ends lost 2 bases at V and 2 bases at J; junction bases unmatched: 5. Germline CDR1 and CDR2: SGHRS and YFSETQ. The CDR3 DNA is TGCGCCAGCAGCTTTGGGACAGGGACGGCCTACGAGCAGTACTTC. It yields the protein CASSFGTGTAYEQYF.

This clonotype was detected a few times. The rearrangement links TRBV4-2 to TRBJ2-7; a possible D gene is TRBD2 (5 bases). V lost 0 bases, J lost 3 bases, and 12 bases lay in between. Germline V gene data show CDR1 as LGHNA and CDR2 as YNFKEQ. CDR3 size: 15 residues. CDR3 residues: CASSQEAEFDYEQYF. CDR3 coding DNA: TGTGCCAGCAGCCAAGAAGCGGAGTTCGACTACGAGCAGTACTTC.

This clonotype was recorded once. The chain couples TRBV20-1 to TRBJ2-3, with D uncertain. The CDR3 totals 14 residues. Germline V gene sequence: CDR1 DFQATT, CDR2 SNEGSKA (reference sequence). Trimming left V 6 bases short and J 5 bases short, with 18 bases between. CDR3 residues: CSAKRPVSVDTQYF. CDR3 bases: TGCAGTGCGAAGAGGCCAGTTTCTGTAGATACGCAGTATTTT.

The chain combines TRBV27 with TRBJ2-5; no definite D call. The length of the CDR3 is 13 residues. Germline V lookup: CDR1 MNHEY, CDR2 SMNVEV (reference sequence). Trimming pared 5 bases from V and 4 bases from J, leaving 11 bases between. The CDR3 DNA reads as TGTGCCAGCAGTCCGCGTAAGAGAGAGACCCAGTACTTC. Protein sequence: CASSPRKRETQYF.

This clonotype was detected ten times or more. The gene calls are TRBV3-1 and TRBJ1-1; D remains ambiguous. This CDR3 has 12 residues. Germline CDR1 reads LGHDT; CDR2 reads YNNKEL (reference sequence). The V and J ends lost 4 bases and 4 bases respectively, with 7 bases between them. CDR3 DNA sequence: TGTGCCAGCAGCCGCCTAGGCACTGAAGCTTTCTTT. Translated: CASSRLGTEAFF.

The CDR3 DNA reads as TGTGCCAGCAGTTATCGTCCGGAATCTAGCACAGATACGCAGTATTTT. Its protein product is CASSYRPESSTDTQYF. The chain uses TRBV6-2 or TRBV6-3 and TRBJ2-3, with D unclear. V lost 3 bases and J 0 bases, leaving 13 bases between the germline ends. The CDR3 contains 16 residues. Germline V gene lookup returns CDR1 MNHEY and CDR2 SVGEGT.

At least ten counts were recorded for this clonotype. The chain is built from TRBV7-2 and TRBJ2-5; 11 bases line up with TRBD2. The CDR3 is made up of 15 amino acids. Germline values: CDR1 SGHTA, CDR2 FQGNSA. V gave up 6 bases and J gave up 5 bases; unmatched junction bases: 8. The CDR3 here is CASSFSGGAGETQYF. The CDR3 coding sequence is TGTGCCAGCAGTTTTAGCGGGGGGGCCGGCGAGACCCAGTACTTC.

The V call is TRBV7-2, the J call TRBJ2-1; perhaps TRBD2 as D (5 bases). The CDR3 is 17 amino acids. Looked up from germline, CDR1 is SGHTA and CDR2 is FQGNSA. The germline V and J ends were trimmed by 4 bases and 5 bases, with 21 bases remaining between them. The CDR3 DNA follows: TGTGCCAGCAGCTGGCCTGGAGGAAAGCGGCTTAACAATGAGCAGTTCTTC. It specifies CASSWPGGKRLNNEQFF. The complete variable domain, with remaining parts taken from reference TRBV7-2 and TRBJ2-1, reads GAGVSQSPSNKVTEKGKDVELRCDPISGHTALYWYRQSLGQGLEFLIYFQGNSAPDKSGLPSDRFSAERTGGSVSTLTIQRTQQEDSAVYLCASSWPGGKRLNNEQFFGPGTRLTVL.

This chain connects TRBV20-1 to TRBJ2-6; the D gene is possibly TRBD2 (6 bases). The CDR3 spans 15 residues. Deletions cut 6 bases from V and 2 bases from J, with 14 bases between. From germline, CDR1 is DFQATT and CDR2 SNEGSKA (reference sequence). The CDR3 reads CSAGSPSTGANVLTF. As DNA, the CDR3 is TGCAGTGCCGGGAGTCCGAGTACTGGGGCCAACGTCCTGACTTTC.

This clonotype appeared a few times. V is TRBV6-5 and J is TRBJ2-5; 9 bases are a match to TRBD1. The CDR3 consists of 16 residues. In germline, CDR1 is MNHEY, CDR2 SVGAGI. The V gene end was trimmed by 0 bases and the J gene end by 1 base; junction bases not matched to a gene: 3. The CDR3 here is CASSYSGTGIQETQYF. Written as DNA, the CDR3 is TGTGCCAGCAGTTACTCCGGGACAGGGATCCAAGAGACCCAGTACTTC.

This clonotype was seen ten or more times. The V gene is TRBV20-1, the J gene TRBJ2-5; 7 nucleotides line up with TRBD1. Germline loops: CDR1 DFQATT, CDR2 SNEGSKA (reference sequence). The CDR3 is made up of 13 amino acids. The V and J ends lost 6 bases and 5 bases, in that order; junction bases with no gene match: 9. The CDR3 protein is CSAKGDRAETQYF. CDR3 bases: TGCAGTGCGAAGGGAGACAGGGCGGAGACCCAGTACTTC.

CDR3 sequence reads: CSARAGIRYEQYF. In DNA form, the CDR3 reads TGCAGTGCTAGAGCTGGGATCCGCTACGAGCAGTACTTC. The chain recombines TRBV20-1 with TRBJ2-7, with D hard to call. This CDR3 spans 13 amino acids. Germline values: CDR1 DFQATT, CDR2 SNEGSKA (reference sequence). The V gene lost 1 base and the J gene lost 3 bases, with 10 bases spanning the gap.

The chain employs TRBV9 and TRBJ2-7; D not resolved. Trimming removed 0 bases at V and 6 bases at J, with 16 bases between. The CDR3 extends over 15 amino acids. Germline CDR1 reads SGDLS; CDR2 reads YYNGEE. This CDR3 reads CASSVGGYGVGEQYF. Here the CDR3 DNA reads TGTGCCAGCAGCGTAGGTGGTTATGGGGTGGGCGAGCAGTACTTC.

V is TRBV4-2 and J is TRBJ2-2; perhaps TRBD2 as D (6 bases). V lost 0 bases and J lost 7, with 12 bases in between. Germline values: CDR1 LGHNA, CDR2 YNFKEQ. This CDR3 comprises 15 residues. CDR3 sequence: CASSQDGGSDGELFF. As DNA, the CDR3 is TGTGCCAGCAGCCAAGATGGGGGGAGTGACGGGGAGCTGTTTTTT.

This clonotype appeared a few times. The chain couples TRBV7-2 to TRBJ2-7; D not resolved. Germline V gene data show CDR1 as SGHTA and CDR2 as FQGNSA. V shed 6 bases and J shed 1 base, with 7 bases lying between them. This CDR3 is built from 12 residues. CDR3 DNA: TGTGCCAGCAGTTACATGTCCTACGAGCAGTACTTC. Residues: CASSYMSYEQYF.

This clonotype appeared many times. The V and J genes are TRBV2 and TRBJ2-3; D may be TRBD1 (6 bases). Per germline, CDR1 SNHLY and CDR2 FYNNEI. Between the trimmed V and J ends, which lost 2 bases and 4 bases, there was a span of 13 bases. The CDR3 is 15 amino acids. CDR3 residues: CASSEIVRGADTQYF. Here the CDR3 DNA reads TGTGCCAGCAGTGAAATAGTCAGGGGTGCAGATACGCAGTATTTT.

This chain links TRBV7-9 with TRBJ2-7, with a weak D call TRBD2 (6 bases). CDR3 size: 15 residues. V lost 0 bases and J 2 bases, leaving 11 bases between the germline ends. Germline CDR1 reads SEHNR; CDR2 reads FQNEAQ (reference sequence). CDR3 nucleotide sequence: TGTGCCAGCAGCTTAGCGCCGGGGGAAGCCTACGAGCAGTACTTC. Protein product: CASSLAPGEAYEQYF.

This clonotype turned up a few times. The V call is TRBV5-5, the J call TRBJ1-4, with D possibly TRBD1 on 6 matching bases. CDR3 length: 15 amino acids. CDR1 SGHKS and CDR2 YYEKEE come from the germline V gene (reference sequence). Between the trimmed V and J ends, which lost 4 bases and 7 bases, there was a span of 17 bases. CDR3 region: CASSLVGGGFEKLFF. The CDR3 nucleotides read TGTGCCAGCAGCCTCGTGGGGGGCGGGTTTGAAAAACTGTTTTTT.

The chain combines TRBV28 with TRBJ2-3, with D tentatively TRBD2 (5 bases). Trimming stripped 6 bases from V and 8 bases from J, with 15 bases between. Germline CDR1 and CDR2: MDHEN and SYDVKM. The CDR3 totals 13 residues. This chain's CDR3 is CASSSGLMGTQYF. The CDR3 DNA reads TGTGCCAGCAGCTCCGGACTGATGGGTACGCAGTATTTT.

CDR3 loop: CASSQDLAGNYNEQFF. The CDR3, as DNA: TGCGCCAGCAGCCAAGATCTGGCGGGGAACTACAATGAGCAGTTCTTC. The J gene is TRBJ2-1, the V gene TRBV4-3, with D maybe TRBD2 (6 bases). Germline CDR1 reads LGHNA; CDR2 reads YSLEER. The length of the CDR3 is 16 residues. V was trimmed by 0 bases and J by 3 bases, leaving 12 bases between them.

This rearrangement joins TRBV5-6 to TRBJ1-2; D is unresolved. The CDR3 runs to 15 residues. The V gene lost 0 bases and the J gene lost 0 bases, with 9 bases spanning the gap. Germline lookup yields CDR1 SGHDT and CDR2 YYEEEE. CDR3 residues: CASSLEFRTNYGYTF. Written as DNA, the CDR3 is TGTGCCAGCAGCTTGGAGTTCAGGACTAACTATGGCTACACCTTC.

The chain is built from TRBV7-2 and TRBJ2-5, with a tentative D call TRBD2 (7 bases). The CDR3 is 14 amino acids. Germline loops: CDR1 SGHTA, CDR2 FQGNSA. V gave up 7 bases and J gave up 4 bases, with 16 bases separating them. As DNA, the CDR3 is TGTGCCAGCACCTCGTGGGGGGGCGGAGAGACCCAGTACTTC. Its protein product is CASTSWGGGETQYF.

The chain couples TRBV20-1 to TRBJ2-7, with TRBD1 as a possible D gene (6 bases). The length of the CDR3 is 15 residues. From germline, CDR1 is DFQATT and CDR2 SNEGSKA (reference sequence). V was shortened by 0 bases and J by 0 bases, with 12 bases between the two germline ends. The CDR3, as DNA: TGCAGTGCTAGAGAACGACAGGCCAACTCCTACGAGCAGTACTTC. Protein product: CSARERQANSYEQYF.

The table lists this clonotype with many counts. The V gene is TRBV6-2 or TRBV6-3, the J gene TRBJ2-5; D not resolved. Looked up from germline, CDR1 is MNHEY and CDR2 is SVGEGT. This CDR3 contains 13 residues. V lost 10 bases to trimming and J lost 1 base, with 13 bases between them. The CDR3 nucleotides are TGTGCCACCCTGCGTAATGGCCAAGAGACCCAGTACTTC. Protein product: CATLRNGQETQYF.

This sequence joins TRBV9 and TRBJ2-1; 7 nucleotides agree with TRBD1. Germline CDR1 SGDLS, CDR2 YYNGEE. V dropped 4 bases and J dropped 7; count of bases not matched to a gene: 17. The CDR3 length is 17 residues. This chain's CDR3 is CASSSPLRAGGGNEQFF. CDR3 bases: TGTGCCAGCAGCTCCCCCCTTAGGGCAGGGGGTGGGAATGAGCAGTTCTTC.

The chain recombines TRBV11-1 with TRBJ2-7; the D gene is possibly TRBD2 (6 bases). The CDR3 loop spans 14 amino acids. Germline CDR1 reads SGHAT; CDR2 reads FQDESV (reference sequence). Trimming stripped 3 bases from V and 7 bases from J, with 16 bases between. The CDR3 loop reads CASSLGLTPGEQYF. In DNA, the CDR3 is TGTGCCAGCAGCTTGGGACTTACCCCCGGTGAGCAGTACTTC.

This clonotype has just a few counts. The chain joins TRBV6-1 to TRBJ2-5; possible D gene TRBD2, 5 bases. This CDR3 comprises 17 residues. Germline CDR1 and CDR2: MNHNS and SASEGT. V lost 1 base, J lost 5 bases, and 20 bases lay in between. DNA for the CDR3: TGTGCCAGCAGTGAAGTTAAAGGTTCGGGGATGTGGGAGACCCAGTACTTC. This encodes CASSEVKGSGMWETQYF.

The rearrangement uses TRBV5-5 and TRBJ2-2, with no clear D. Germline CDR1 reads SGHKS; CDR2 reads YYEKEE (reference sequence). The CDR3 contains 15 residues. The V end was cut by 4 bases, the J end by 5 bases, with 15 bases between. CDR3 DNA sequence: TGTGCCAGCAGCCCATTCAAAACCGGGACCGGGGAGCTGTTTTTT. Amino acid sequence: CASSPFKTGTGELFF.

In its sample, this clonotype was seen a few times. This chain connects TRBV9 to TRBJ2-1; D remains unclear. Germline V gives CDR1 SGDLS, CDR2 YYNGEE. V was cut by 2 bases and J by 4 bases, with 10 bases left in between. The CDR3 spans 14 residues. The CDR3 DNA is TGTGCCAGCAGCGTCACGGACCTATACAATGAGCAGTTCTTC. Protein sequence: CASSVTDLYNEQFF.

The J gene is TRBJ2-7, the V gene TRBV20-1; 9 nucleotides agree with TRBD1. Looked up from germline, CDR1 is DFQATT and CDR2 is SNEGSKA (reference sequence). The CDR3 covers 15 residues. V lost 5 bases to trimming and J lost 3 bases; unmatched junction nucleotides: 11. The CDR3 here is CSASPDRGIHYEQYF. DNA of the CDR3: TGCAGTGCTTCCCCGGACAGGGGAATTCACTACGAGCAGTACTTC.

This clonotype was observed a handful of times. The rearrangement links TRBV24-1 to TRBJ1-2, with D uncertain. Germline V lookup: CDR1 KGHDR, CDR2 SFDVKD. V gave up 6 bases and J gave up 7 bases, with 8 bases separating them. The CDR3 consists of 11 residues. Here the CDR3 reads CATSRGTGYTF. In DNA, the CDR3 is TGTGCCACCAGTCGGGGAACTGGCTACACCTTC.

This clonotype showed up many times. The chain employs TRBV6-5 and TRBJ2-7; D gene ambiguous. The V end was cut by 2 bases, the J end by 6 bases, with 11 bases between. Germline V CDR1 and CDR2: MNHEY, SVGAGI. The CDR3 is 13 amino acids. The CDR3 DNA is TGTGCCAGCAGTTACGGAACGTCGGGCGAGCAGTACTTC. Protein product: CASSYGTSGEQYF.